The present T cell receptor (beta chain) was sequenced within a study of T cell responses to AZD1222 COVID-19 vaccine. General study findings and limits: Donor demographics were predominantly white British with a female majority; clonal diversity may be underestimated. Spike-specific TCRs gained breadth and depth after people received two AZD1222 doses. Samples come after the peak T cell response, not at day 14. Mapped onto spike, vaccine-associated CD4 TCRs spanned it and were dominant at 160-218 and 743-854.

For this clone: Its matching antigen is unknown.

Trimming left V 0 bases short and J 2 bases short, with 14 bases between. Germline values: CDR1 LGHNA, CDR2 YSLEER. The CDR3 spans 16 residues. Profiled with immunoSEQ multiplex PCR; TCRdb holds only in-frame clones, not every one. In the table there are approximately 130,000 clones, roughly 91% of which are singletons. Sequences were derived from peripheral blood, sampled on day 0 of AZD1222 vaccination. The chain employs TRBV4-3 and TRBJ2-7; a weak D match, TRBD2 (5 bases). The sequence was obtained from an adult in good health. This CDR3 reads CASSQEVVRGTYEQYF. The CDR3 DNA reads TGCGCCAGCAGCCAAGAAGTGGTTCGAGGGACCTACGAGCAGTACTTC.